This TCR beta chain was sequenced for a study of cytomegalovirus exposure and HLA in healthy donors. Whole-study context: Across around 400 genotyped donors, about 80% landed in the Caucasian-associated ancestry cluster. Study-wide findings and caveats: Later on, an analysis tied under 20,000 TCR beta sequences to HLA alleles at 0.05 false discovery rate.

60 Vbeta and 13 Jbeta primers were used in PCR. Assay: immunoSEQ multiplex PCR; the TCRdb copy retains only in-frame clones and omits some. The repertoire consists of 80,000 or so clones, with 72% occurring once and the leading ten covering roughly 10%. Among the donors, all were healthy bone marrow donors. Germline loops: CDR1 LNHDA, CDR2 SQIVND (reference sequence). V shed 7 bases and J shed 1 base, with 13 bases lying between them. The CDR3 spans 14 residues. For this clone: Its antigen remains unidentified.

J is TRBJ1-1 and V is TRBV19, with a possible D match to TRBD1 (6 bases). Sequencing was carried out using PBMCs. The clonotype originates from a woman in her 40s in good health and CMV-seropositive. The CDR3 spells CASNHQTGNTEAFF. The CDR3, as DNA: TGTGCCAGTAATCACCAGACAGGGAACACTGAAGCTTTCTTT.